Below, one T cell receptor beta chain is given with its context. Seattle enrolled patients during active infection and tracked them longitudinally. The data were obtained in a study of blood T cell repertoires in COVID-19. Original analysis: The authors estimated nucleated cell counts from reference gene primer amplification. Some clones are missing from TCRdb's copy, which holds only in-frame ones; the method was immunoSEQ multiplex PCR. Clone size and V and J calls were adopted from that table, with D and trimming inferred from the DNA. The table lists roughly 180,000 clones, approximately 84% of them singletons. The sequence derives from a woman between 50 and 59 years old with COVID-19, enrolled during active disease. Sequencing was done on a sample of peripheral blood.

CDR3 DNA sequence: TGTGCCAGCAGTCCCCCAATGGCCCATGGCTACACCTTC. Its translation is CASSPPMAHGYTF. The rearrangement joins TRBV12-3 or TRBV12-4 to TRBJ1-2; unclear D gene. Trimming stripped 5 bases from V and 6 bases from J, with 13 bases between. The CDR3 has 13 amino acids.